This TCR beta chain originates from a study of CD8 T cells in Susac syndrome (dated by TCRdb to the late 2010s). Concerning the study at large: Whether CD8+ T cell activation and differentiation in Susac syndrome was antigen driven was tested using repertoire sequencing. What the authors observed across the whole study: The study acknowledged that relatively few individuals were included in the TCR sequencing and HLA analysis.

RNA was extracted using the RNeasy kit, and roughly 0.45 to 1 ug of the RNA was reverse transcribed with random hexamers. The immunoSEQ multiplex PCR assay, covering 54 Vbeta and 13 Jbeta segments, was used to amplify TCR beta CDR3 regions. Bias from PCR amplification was corrected by using a synthetic template baseline for primer optimization and for computational correction. The authors' analysis ran thus. Only productive sequences were kept, with reads annotated to V, D and J genes according to IMGT and analyzed in immunoSEQ Analyzer. Clonality was computed as one minus Shannon entropy normalized by log2 of the number of productive unique sequences. For each patient and control, public and private clones were evaluated within the 100 most prevalent clones. Susac-specific clones were defined as absent from healthy and MS cohorts, about 1,100 published viral clones and other ImmuneACCESS disease sequences. The public reads were run again by TCRdb, first through fastp at Q25 and then through MiXCR, and only productive beta chains were kept. Under each unique CDR3 protein, matching rows form one entry showing the most common genes and DNA. The V and J calls shown here were made by TCRdb, not taken from the authors' results. For this sample the table gives 140,000 to 150,000 distinct CDR3 sequences, of which 90% to 95% were detected only once. Jointly, the top ten make up approximately 0.11% of the sample.

Peripheral blood CD8+ and CD4+ T cells from healthy donors, Susac syndrome patients and multiple sclerosis patients were profiled by high-throughput TCR beta sequencing. Treatment-naive patients with stable or active relapsing-remitting disease fulfilling revised McDonald criteria were used as multiple sclerosis controls. CD8+ TEMRA cells were enriched by FACS, while bulk CD8+ and CD4+ T cells were purified by magnetic negative isolation. Blood was collected in EDTA tubes and processed within 24 hours, with PBMCs isolated through density gradient centrifugation. PBMCs destined for TCR sequencing were cryopreserved in liquid nitrogen and later thawed in a 37 °C water bath. The sorted or isolated CD4+, CD8+ and CD8+ TEMRA cells had a purity of 90% or higher. The junction shows trimming of 7 bases on V and 7 bases on J, plus 10 bases between the germline ends. The CDR3 numbers 11 residues from cysteine through phenylalanine. The retained sequence is limited to the CDR3, 33 bases, with the frame set at the first base. CDR1 and CDR2 were assigned from the germline V gene as SQVTM and ANQGSEA.

As regards this clonotype: No cognate antigen has been identified for it. Per-base quality was not reported, and no clone a single base away is much larger than it.

The chain is made from TRBV29-1 and TRBJ1-4; the D gene is unclear. This TCR was sampled from a human donor with multiple sclerosis. Sequences were obtained from CD4+ T cells from PBMCs. Here the CDR3 is given as CSAQTVEKLFF. The DNA sequence is given as TGCAGCGCCCAAACAGTTGAAAAACTGTTTTTT.